This TCR beta chain was captured by sequencing in a study of T cell changes during pregnancy in multiple sclerosis. The data were produced by immunoSEQ multiplex PCR, yet TCRdb's version contains in-frame clones alone and is incomplete. Among 85,000 to 120,000 clones listed, less than 95% were seen once. The germline CDR1 and CDR2 sequences are SGHVS and FNYEAQ. The CDR3 totals 16 residues. Trimming removed 2 bases at V and 1 base at J, with 13 bases between. The sample here was peripheral blood, taken after pregnancy. The TCR was taken from a female donor with multiple sclerosis, enrolled in a pregnancy study. This chain uses TRBV7-6 with TRBJ2-3; possibly TRBD1 for D (5 bases). CDR3 region: CASSLSSGHRTDTQYF. Here the CDR3 DNA reads TGTGCCAGCAGCTTAAGTTCTGGACATCGCACAGATACGCAGTATTTT.